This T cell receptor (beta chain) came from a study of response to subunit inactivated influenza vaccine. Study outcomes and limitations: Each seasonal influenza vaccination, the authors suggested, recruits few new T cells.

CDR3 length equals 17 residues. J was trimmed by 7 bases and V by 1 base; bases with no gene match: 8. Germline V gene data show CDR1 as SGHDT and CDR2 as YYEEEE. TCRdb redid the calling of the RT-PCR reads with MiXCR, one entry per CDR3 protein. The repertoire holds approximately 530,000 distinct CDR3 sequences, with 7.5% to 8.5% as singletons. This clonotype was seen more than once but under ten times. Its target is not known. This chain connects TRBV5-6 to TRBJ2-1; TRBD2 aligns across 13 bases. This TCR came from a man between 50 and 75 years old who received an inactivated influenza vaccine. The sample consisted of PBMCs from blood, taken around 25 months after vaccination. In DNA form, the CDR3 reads TGTGCCAGCAGCTTGTTCTTACTAGCGGGGGGGCTGAATGAGCAGTTCTTC. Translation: CASSLFLLAGGLNEQFF. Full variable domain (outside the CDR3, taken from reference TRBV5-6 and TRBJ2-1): DAGVTQSPTHLIKTRGQQVTLRCSPKSGHDTVSWYQQALGQGPQFIFQYYEEEERQRGNFPDRFSGHQFPNYSSELNVNALLLGDSALYLCASSLFLLAGGLNEQFFGPGTRLTVL.